Presented here are 16 T cell receptor beta chains from one specimen sequenced in a study of CD8 T cells in ankylosing spondylitis. Each CDR3 protein gets one entry after TCRdb re-called the 5' RACE reads with MiXCR. The repertoire consists of 250,000 to 400,000 distinct CDR3 sequences, with approximately 10% occurring once and the leading ten covering roughly 9.2%. Sequences were obtained from blood, either unsorted or a sorted T cell fraction (not recorded which). Receptors originate from a female donor with ankylosing spondylitis or in good health (not recorded which).

This clonotype appeared many times. The J gene is TRBJ2-3, the V gene TRBV5-1; 8 positions match TRBD1. Trimming took 0 bases from V and 6 from J; bases not matched to a gene: 15. CDR1 SGHRS and CDR2 YFSETQ come from the germline V gene. The length of the CDR3 is 18 residues. The chain's CDR3 is CASSLERGDRTGTDTQYF. CDR3 sequence (DNA): TGCGCCAGCAGCTTGGAAAGGGGAGATCGGACAGGGACCGATACGCAGTATTTT.

The sample holds many counts of this clonotype. One end of the junction fails to match germline, which may point to a read error. This sequence joins TRBV20-1 and TRBJ1-1, with no clear D. CDR3 length: 13 amino acids. Germline CDR1 is DFQATT and CDR2 is SNEGSKA (reference sequence). The CDR3 DNA sequence: TGCAGTGCTCGAGACGGGCGGAGCACTGAAGCTTTCTTT. The encoded protein is CSARDGRSTEAFF.

In this sample, this clonotype turned up many times. The chain recombines TRBV5-1 with TRBJ1-2, with D unresolved. Germline values: CDR1 SGHRS, CDR2 YFSETQ. Between the trimmed V and J ends, which lost 0 bases and 0 bases, there was a span of 9 bases. There are 15 residues in the CDR3. CDR3 amino acids: CASSLVREANYGYTF. CDR3 DNA sequence: TGCGCCAGCAGCTTGGTGAGGGAAGCTAACTATGGCTACACCTTC.

The gene calls are TRBV20-1 and TRBJ1-5; D not resolved. The CDR3 has 16 amino acids. The V end lost 0 bases, the J end lost 6 bases, and 18 bases lay between the germline ends. Germline CDR1 is DFQATT and CDR2 is SNEGSKA (reference sequence). This chain's CDR3 is CSARDPFSSMFQPQHF. CDR3 nucleotide sequence: TGCAGTGCTAGAGACCCCTTCTCCTCCATGTTTCAGCCCCAGCATTTT.

This clonotype was detected many times. The rearrangement links TRBV20-1 to TRBJ1-2, with D possibly TRBD1 on 6 matching bases. The CDR3 covers 17 residues. Germline loops: CDR1 DFQATT, CDR2 SNEGSKA (reference sequence). V was trimmed by 0 bases and J by 2 bases, leaving 19 bases between them. CDR3 region: CSARDPGQGLYNYGYTF. CDR3 DNA: TGCAGTGCTAGAGATCCGGGACAAGGCCTGTACAACTATGGCTACACCTTC.

This clonotype was observed at least ten times. J is TRBJ2-7 and V is TRBV19; D is unclear. The CDR3 runs 13 residues. Germline V lookup: CDR1 LNHDA, CDR2 SQIVND (reference sequence). The V and J ends lost 0 bases and 0 bases respectively, with 3 bases between them. The CDR3 loop reads CASSIDLSYEQYF. DNA for the CDR3: TGTGCCAGTAGTATAGATCTCTCCTACGAGCAGTACTTC. The full variable domain, with the rest looked up from reference TRBV19 and TRBJ2-7, is DGGITQSPKYLFRKEGQNVTLSCEQNLNHDAMYWYRQDPGQGLRLIYYSQIVNDFQKGDIAEGYSVSREKKESFPLTVTSAQKNPTAFYLCASSIDLSYEQYFGPGTRLTVT.

At least ten counts were recorded for this clonotype. The chain employs TRBV5-1 and TRBJ1-6; 8 bases line up with TRBD1. V trimming: 5 bases; J trimming: 6 bases; junction bases outside the gene matches: 4. Germline V CDR1 and CDR2: SGHRS, YFSETQ. There are 14 residues in the CDR3. CDR3 in amino acids: CASSDRGGNSPLHF. CDR3 nucleotides: TGCGCCAGCAGTGACAGGGGAGGTAATTCACCCCTCCACTTT.

The gene calls are TRBV9 and TRBJ2-7; 7 bases match TRBD1. CDR1 and CDR2 (germline): SGDLS, YYNGEE. CDR3 length: 15 amino acids. After removal of 0 bases from V and 1 base from J, the junction contained 4 bases not matched to a gene. CDR3 sequence (DNA): TGTGCCAGCAGCGTAGGGGCAGGGGGATCCTACGAGCAGTACTTC. It encodes CASSVGAGGSYEQYF. Together with reference TRBV9 and TRBJ2-7, the CDR3 gives the full variable domain: DSGVTQTPKHLITATGQRVTLRCSPRSGDLSVYWYQQSLDQGLQFLIQYYNGEERAKGNILERFSAQQFPDLHSELNLSSLELGDSALYFCASSVGAGGSYEQYFGPGTRLTVT.

At least ten counts were recorded for this clonotype. The chain is built from TRBV5-5 and TRBJ2-4, with TRBD1 matching 9 bases. V shed 3 bases, J shed 3 bases, and the junction held 13 bases outside the gene matches. The CDR3 is 18 residues long. Germline V gene sequence: CDR1 SGHKS, CDR2 YYEKEE (reference sequence). The CDR3 loop is CASSSQIRDRVVKNIQYF. CDR3 coding DNA: TGTGCCAGCAGCTCCCAGATCCGGGACAGGGTGGTCAAAAACATTCAGTACTTC.

This clonotype came up many times. The chain employs TRBV12-3 or TRBV12-4 and TRBJ1-5; D remains unclear. This CDR3 has 13 amino acids. V was trimmed by 3 bases and J by 7 bases, leaving 10 bases between them. CDR3 DNA sequence: TGTGCCAGCAGTTTGCAGGAGCGGCAGCCCCAGCATTTT. It specifies CASSLQERQPQHF.

This clonotype was observed many times. The chain joins TRBV7-9 to TRBJ1-1; perhaps TRBD1 as D (6 bases). The CDR3 runs to 14 residues. Per the germline V gene, CDR1 is SEHNR and CDR2 is FQNEAQ (reference sequence). V shed 5 bases and J shed 0 bases, with 10 bases lying between them. In nucleotides, the CDR3 is TGTGCCAGCAGCCCGGGGGCACTGAACACTGAAGCTTTCTTT. This sequence encodes CASSPGALNTEAFF.

This clonotype was counted ten times or more. The chain carries TRBV10-3 and TRBJ2-7; D is possibly TRBD2 (6 bases). Germline CDR1 is ENHRY and CDR2 is SYGVKD. The CDR3 length is 15 residues. Trimming removed 0 bases at V and 8 bases at J, with 17 bases between. The CDR3 bases are TGTGCCATCAGTGAGTCGGGACTCCGGAATATCCAGCAGTACTTC. It is translated as CAISESGLRNIQQYF.

This clonotype was observed at least ten times. This sequence joins TRBV20-1 and TRBJ1-5; no firm D call. This CDR3 has 14 amino acids. V lost 1 base and J 0 bases, leaving 7 bases between the germline ends. The germline CDR1 and CDR2 sequences are DFQATT and SNEGSKA (reference sequence). CDR3 DNA: TGCAGTGCTAGAGGCTCGGGTAGCAATCAGCCCCAGCATTTT. Amino acid sequence: CSARGSGSNQPQHF.

The rearrangement joins TRBV20-1 to TRBJ2-7; D unresolved. Per germline, CDR1 DFQATT and CDR2 SNEGSKA (reference sequence). V lost 5 bases and J 3 bases, leaving 17 bases between the germline ends. This CDR3 has 14 amino acids. Written as DNA, the CDR3 is TGCAGTGCTCACCCGGTCGAGTCTTTCTACGAGCAGTACTTC. This encodes CSAHPVESFYEQYF.

This clonotype was seen many times. The rearrangement uses TRBV3-1 and TRBJ2-7, with TRBD1 as a possible D gene (6 bases). The CDR3 is 14 residues long. Germline lookup yields CDR1 LGHDT and CDR2 YNNKEL (reference sequence). The V end lost 4 bases, the J end lost 4 bases, and 14 bases lay between the germline ends. CDR3 sequence (DNA): TGTGCCAGCAGCCCAGGGGCTAGCCTATACGAGCAGTACTTC. It translates to CASSPGASLYEQYF.

The sample holds a few counts of this clonotype. V and J are TRBV20-1 and TRBJ1-2, with 9 nucleotides matching TRBD1. The CDR3 is 14 amino acids. Germline V gene sequence: CDR1 DFQATT, CDR2 SNEGSKA (reference sequence). After removal of 5 bases from V and 6 bases from J, the junction contained 10 bases not matched to a gene. The CDR3 protein is CSAHKTGTGNGYTF. CDR3 nucleotide sequence: TGCAGTGCTCATAAAACCGGGACAGGGAATGGCTACACCTTC.